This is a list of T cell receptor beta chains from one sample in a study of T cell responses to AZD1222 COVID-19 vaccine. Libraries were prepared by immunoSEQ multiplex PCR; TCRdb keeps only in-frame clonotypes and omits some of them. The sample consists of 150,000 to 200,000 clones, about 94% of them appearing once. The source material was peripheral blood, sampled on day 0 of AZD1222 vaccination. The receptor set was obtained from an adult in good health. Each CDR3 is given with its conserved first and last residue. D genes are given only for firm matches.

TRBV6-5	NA	CASSSPASENTGELFF
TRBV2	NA	CASMKGTYEQYF
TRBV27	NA	CASSEVQGSNQPQHF
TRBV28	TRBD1	CASSWGQVYEQYF
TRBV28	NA	CASSSAGGYEQYF
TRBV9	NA	CASSVEVPTGELFF
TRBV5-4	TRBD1	CASSPGTGFTGELFF
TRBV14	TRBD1	CASSQRTGEGNEQFF
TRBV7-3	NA	CASSLDSSNYGYTF
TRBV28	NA	CASSLLGGRYGYTF
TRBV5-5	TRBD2	CASSWRVAGVGTGELFF
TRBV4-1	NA	CASSQELDRGEQYF
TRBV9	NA	CASSVVGQLPASSYNEQFF
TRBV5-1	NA	CASSFWGDTQYF
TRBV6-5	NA	CASNPAGRTNSPLHF
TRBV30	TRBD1	CAWTLRAGGDSPLHF
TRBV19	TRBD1	CASSRDRATDTQYF
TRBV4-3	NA	CASSFSGVDGYTF
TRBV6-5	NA	CASMGRGTYEQYF
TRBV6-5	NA	CASSSRGTEAFF
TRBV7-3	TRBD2	CASSLNPGLAGGTDTQYF
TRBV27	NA	CASSFLGGNQPQHF
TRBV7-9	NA	CASSPPLGQGRNGYTF
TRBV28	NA	CASRPLNTGELFF
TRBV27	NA	CASSGLQGPNSPLHF
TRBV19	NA	CASSAGSEQFF
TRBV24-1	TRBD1	CATSDRRQGNGYTF
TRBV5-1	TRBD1	CASSPGQSNIGSGNTIYF
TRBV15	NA	CATSRDSSSAREQFF
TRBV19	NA	CASSIGQPGGNQPQHF
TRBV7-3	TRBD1	CASSQEDRANTEAFF
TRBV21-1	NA	CASSKDGPGNTIYF
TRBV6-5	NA	CASSYFRGATTEAFF
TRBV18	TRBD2	CASSPLPSGSSLEQYF
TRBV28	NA	CASSPTGATNEKLFF